Sequencing of this T cell receptor (beta chain) was carried out in a study of blood T cell repertoires in COVID-19. Study in general: Samples came from the United States, Italy and Spain, spanning acute and convalescent COVID-19. The cDNA or gDNA used as material had been derived from T cells, B-cell-depleted T cells, or PBMCs.

Per the study methods: From reference gene primer amplification, estimates of nucleated cell counts were derived. Measured with immunoSEQ multiplex PCR; TCRdb has only the in-frame clones, and not every one. That table gives V, J and clone size, and the DNA gave D and trimming. Found here are 30,000 to 45,000 clones, over 70% of them singletons; the top ten hold approximately 30%. Sequencing was carried out using peripheral blood. This clonotype originated in an elderly man with active or convalescent COVID-19.

As DNA, the CDR3 is TGTGCCATCAGTGATAATACAGATACGCAGTATTTT. Translated, it gives CAISDNTDTQYF. The J gene is TRBJ2-3, the V gene TRBV10-3; no reliable D call. The CDR3 length is 12 residues. Deletions cut 3 bases from V and 3 bases from J, with 4 bases between. Germline lookup yields CDR1 ENHRY and CDR2 SYGVKD.